The T cell receptor beta chain described here comes from a study of T cell responses to AZD1222 COVID-19 vaccine. Whole-study results and caveats: Females made up more of the donors, who were largely white British, and clonal diversity may have come out too low. Baseline testing showed seropositivity in only a handful of AZD1222 recipients. Rises in breadth and depth of Spike-specific TCRs came after two AZD1222 doses. Vaccine-associated CD4 TCRs spanned spike, dominant at 160-218 and 743-854.

In the case of this clone: Its cognate antigen is unknown.

Losses at the gene ends were 5 bases for V and 7 bases for J; bases not matched to a gene: 3. The CDR3 loop spans 14 amino acids. Germline-derived CDR1 and CDR2 are LNHDA and SQIVND (reference sequence). Profiled with immunoSEQ multiplex PCR; TCRdb holds only in-frame clones, not every one. The repertoire includes under 100,000 clones, about 91% of them detected once, and under 7.5% sits in the top ten. This sample comprised peripheral blood, obtained on day 0 of MenACWY control vaccination. J is TRBJ2-1 and V is TRBV19; 12 bases are a match to TRBD2. The receptor comes from an adult in good health. In nucleotides, the CDR3 is TGTGCCAGTAGTCTAGCGGGAGGGCGAAATGAGCAGTTCTTC. It specifies CASSLAGGRNEQFF.